Following are 20 T cell receptor beta chains from one sample sequenced in a study of shared clonotypes between healthy human individuals. Some clones are missing from TCRdb's copy, which holds only in-frame ones; the method was immunoSEQ multiplex PCR. Altogether 1 million to 1.2 million clones are present, approximately 80% being singletons, with the ten largest covering roughly 0.83%. Material for sequencing was memory CD4+ T cells from PBMCs. Subset indicated: CD45RA-negative fraction. These receptors were taken from a man younger than 35 in good health. Some clones in this sample may be carry-over from other donors' samples.

The chain links TRBV5-1 to TRBJ2-3, with 14 bases fitting TRBD2. J lost 9 bases, V lost 4 bases, and 4 bases had no gene match. CDR3 length: 14 residues. Germline CDR1 is SGHRS and CDR2 is YFSETQ. The chain's CDR3 is CASSGGTSGSTQYF. The CDR3 coding sequence is TGCGCCAGCAGCGGCGGGACTAGCGGGAGCACGCAGTATTTT.

The chain links TRBV30 to TRBJ2-2, with 13 positions matching TRBD2. Unmatched junction bases numbered 6, after V lost 1 base and J lost 4 bases. CDR1 and CDR2 (germline): GTSNPN, SVGIG (reference sequence). The CDR3 consists of 17 residues. CDR3 loop: CAWSGLAGGRFTGELFF. The CDR3, as DNA: TGTGCCTGGAGTGGACTAGCGGGAGGACGATTCACCGGGGAGCTGTTTTTT.

J is TRBJ2-1 and V is TRBV7-3, with 7 nucleotides matching TRBD1. The CDR3 runs to 15 residues. With V trimmed by 3 bases and J by 4 bases, 6 bases remained unmatched. Germline V gene data show CDR1 as SGHTA and CDR2 as FQGTGA. The CDR3 spells CASSLRQGGYNEQFF. The DNA for the CDR3 is TGTGCCAGCAGCTTGAGACAGGGCGGGTACAATGAGCAGTTCTTC.

This rearrangement joins TRBV18 to TRBJ2-7; 14 bases align to TRBD2. The trim removed 3 bases at V and 5 bases at J, leaving 9 bases unmatched. Germline V CDR1 and CDR2: KGHSH, LQKENI. The CDR3 totals 17 residues. The DNA of the CDR3 is TGTGCCAGCTCACCGGGACTAGCGGGAGAAAGGGGCAACGAGCAGTACTTC. As protein: CASSPGLAGERGNEQYF.

The CDR3 sequence is CASSLVGPAALGAKNIQYF. In DNA form, the CDR3 reads TGTGCCAGCAGCTTGGTCGGTCCAGCTGCGCTGGGAGCCAAAAACATTCAGTACTTC. V is TRBV5-6 and J is TRBJ2-4; D is undetermined. The germline V gene has CDR1 SGHDT and CDR2 YYEEEE. CDR3 length equals 19 residues. Deletions cut 0 bases from V and 0 bases from J, with 19 bases between.

The gene calls are TRBV4-3 and TRBJ2-3; TRBD2 agrees at 8 bases. The CDR3 extends over 19 amino acids. The V gene end was trimmed by 0 bases and the J gene end by 2 bases; junction bases not matched to a gene: 13. In germline, CDR1 is LGHNA, CDR2 YSLEER. CDR3 coding DNA: TGCGCCAGCAGCCAAGATCTATGGCGAGCGGGAGTTGACACAGATACGCAGTATTTT. Its translation is CASSQDLWRAGVDTDTQYF.

This clone was recorded only once. The chain joins TRBV18 to TRBJ1-2; 7 bases match TRBD1. The CDR3 contains 14 residues. CDR1 and CDR2 (germline): KGHSH, LQKENI. V trimming: 1 base; J trimming: 4 bases; junction bases outside the gene matches: 3. CDR3 in DNA: TGTGCCAGCTCACCACTGGAGGGGGCCTATGGCTACACCTTC. It encodes CASSPLEGAYGYTF. Full variable domain (missing parts from reference TRBV18 and TRBJ1-2): NAGVMQNPRHLVRRRGQEARLRCSPMKGHSHVYWYRQLPEEGLKFMVYLQKENIIDESGMPKERFSAEFPKEGPSILRIQQVVRGDSAAYFCASSPLEGAYGYTFGSGTRLTVV.

This chain uses TRBV18 with TRBJ2-7; TRBD1 is a possible D gene (5 bases). The V end was cut by 3 bases, the J end by 6 bases, with 15 bases between. Germline V gene data show CDR1 as KGHSH and CDR2 as LQKENI. The CDR3 length is 14 residues. The CDR3 nucleotides are TGTGCCAGCTCACCGGGCACGAAAGGGGCCGAGCAGTACTTC. Its translation is CASSPGTKGAEQYF.

This clone was observed a few times. The chain links TRBV2 to TRBJ1-1; D is unresolved. The germline V gene encodes CDR1 SNHLY and CDR2 FYNNEI. V was pared by 10 bases and J by 0 bases, with 12 bases between. The CDR3 loop spans 13 amino acids. The CDR3: CATRPEVNTEAFF. The DNA for the CDR3 is TGTGCCACTAGACCCGAGGTGAACACTGAAGCTTTCTTT. The whole variable domain, filled in from reference TRBV2 and TRBJ1-1, reads EPEVTQTPSHQVTQMGQEVILRCVPISNHLYFYWYRQILGQKVEFLVSFYNNEISEKSEIFDDQFSVERPDGSNFTLKIRSTKLEDSAMYFCATRPEVNTEAFFGQGTRLTVV.

This chain connects TRBV30 to TRBJ2-1; 8 nucleotides align to TRBD2. V shed 1 base, J shed 8 bases, and the junction held 25 bases outside the gene matches. There are 20 residues in the CDR3. Per germline, CDR1 GTSNPN and CDR2 SVGIG (reference sequence). CDR3 DNA: TGTGCCTGGAGTGCCTGGGGGCTTGCAGCGGGAGCCCGTACAGTCGATGAGCAGTTCTTC. Protein sequence: CAWSAWGLAAGARTVDEQFF.

This clone was picked up a small number of times. The chain employs TRBV28 and TRBJ2-7, with a tentative D call TRBD1 (5 bases). The germline V and J ends were trimmed by 6 bases and 5 bases, with 14 bases remaining between them. Per the germline V gene, CDR1 is MDHEN and CDR2 is SYDVKM. This CDR3 comprises 13 residues. CDR3 sequence: CASSNRARDEQYF. The CDR3 nucleotides are TGTGCCAGCAGCAATAGAGCCAGGGACGAGCAGTACTTC.

In regard to this clone: A read error may be the cause here, since a much bigger clone is one base away. The chain recombines TRBV7-7 with TRBJ2-7; TRBD2 agrees at 8 bases. The CDR3 loop spans 14 amino acids. Losses at the gene ends were 5 bases for V and 0 bases for J; bases not matched to a gene: 3. CDR1 is SSHAT, CDR2 FNYEAQ, per germline (reference sequence). The CDR3 sequence is CASSLSGSSYEQYF. DNA of the CDR3: TGTGCCAGCAGCCTCAGCGGGAGCTCCTACGAGCAGTACTTC.

This clone was recorded many times. The same CDR3 arises from other DNA sequences in this sample as well. The CDR3 coding sequence is TGTGCCTGGAGCGCCAACATCCGGGAGACCCAGTACTTC. Residues: CAWSANIRETQYF. The chain carries TRBV30 and TRBJ2-5; D gene uncertain. V gave up 3 bases and J gave up 5 bases, with 13 bases separating them. This CDR3 region has 13 residues. Germline V lookup: CDR1 GTSNPN, CDR2 SVGIG (reference sequence).

The chain uses TRBV28 and TRBJ2-2, with TRBD2 matching over 7 bases. The V and J ends lost 9 bases and 1 base, in that order; junction bases with no gene match: 8. CDR3 size: 15 residues. Germline lookup yields CDR1 MDHEN and CDR2 SYDVKM. CDR3 protein: CASLVAGRNTGELFF. As DNA, the CDR3 is TGTGCCAGTTTAGTAGCGGGTAGGAACACCGGGGAGCTGTTTTTT.

In DNA form, the CDR3 reads TGCAGCGCGGGGACAGGGGGCACGCAGGACGAGCAGTACTTC. Translated: CSAGTGGTQDEQYF. This chain uses TRBV29-1 with TRBJ2-7; 12 bases fit TRBD1. The CDR3 runs to 14 residues. Trimming took 7 bases from V and 5 from J; bases not matched to a gene: 9. Germline CDR1 reads SQVTM; CDR2 reads ANQGSEA.

The chain carries TRBV2 and TRBJ2-7, with D maybe TRBD1 (5 bases). The CDR3 contains 14 residues. V was shortened by 4 bases and J by 0 bases, with 10 bases between the two germline ends. CDR1 and CDR2 (germline): SNHLY, FYNNEI. The CDR3 protein is CASSGGSYSYEQYF. The DNA of the CDR3 is TGTGCCAGCAGTGGGGGCAGCTACTCCTACGAGCAGTACTTC.

This clone was seen many times. The gene calls are TRBV27 and TRBJ2-7; D remains ambiguous. Germline V gene sequence: CDR1 MNHEY, CDR2 SMNVEV (reference sequence). This CDR3 contains 14 residues. V lost 3 bases and J 6 bases, leaving 15 bases between the germline ends. The CDR3 region is CASSLVPHGSEQYF. CDR3 nucleotide sequence: TGTGCCAGCAGTTTGGTCCCCCACGGGTCCGAGCAGTACTTC.

This chain links TRBV7-7 with TRBJ2-5, with 7 bases lining up with TRBD1. CDR3 length: 15 amino acids. Trimming at V came to 1 base and at J to 7 bases, leaving 9 bases not matched to a gene. Germline V gives CDR1 SSHAT, CDR2 FNYEAQ (reference sequence). The CDR3 sequence: CASSLGRTGLGTQYF. The CDR3 DNA reads TGTGCCAGCAGCTTAGGAAGGACAGGTTTGGGGACCCAGTACTTC.

The chain recombines TRBV19 with TRBJ2-1; 10 bases match TRBD1. There are 16 residues in the CDR3. Per germline, CDR1 LNHDA and CDR2 SQIVND (reference sequence). The V and J ends lost 5 bases and 0 bases, in that order; junction bases with no gene match: 4. CDR3 protein: CASSGRQGASYNEQFF. CDR3 sequence (DNA): TGTGCCAGTAGTGGACGACAGGGGGCCTCCTACAATGAGCAGTTCTTC.

The V call is TRBV5-1, the J call TRBJ2-7; D is unresolved. This CDR3 contains 12 residues. Trimming left V 3 bases short and J 3 bases short, with 7 bases between. Per the germline V gene, CDR1 is SGHRS and CDR2 is YFSETQ. The DNA for the CDR3 is TGCGCCAGCAGCTCAAACTACTACGAGCAGTACTTC. It codes for CASSSNYYEQYF.